The 2 T cell receptor beta chains given below trace back to one sample, sequenced in a study of blood T cell repertoires in COVID-19. Profiled with immunoSEQ multiplex PCR; TCRdb holds only in-frame clones, not every one. Among around 270,000 clones listed, approximately 86% were seen once. Material: peripheral blood. Every receptor here comes from a woman aged 55 to 70 with COVID-19, enrolled during active disease.

CDR3 amino acids: CASSLGQGAFGETQYF. For the CDR3, the DNA is TGTGCCAGCAGCTTAGGACAGGGGGCTTTCGGGGAGACCCAGTACTTC. The rearrangement joins TRBV7-9 to TRBJ2-5, with 10 positions matching TRBD1. CDR1 and CDR2 (germline): SEHNR, FQNEAQ (reference sequence). The CDR3 contains 16 residues. The V gene end was trimmed by 1 base and the J gene end by 5 bases; junction bases not matched to a gene: 7.

The rearrangement links TRBV30 to TRBJ2-5; D may be TRBD1 (6 bases). CDR3 length equals 13 residues. Germline CDR1 GTSNPN, CDR2 SVGIG (reference sequence). V lost 5 bases, J lost 5 bases, and 15 bases lay in between. CDR3 nucleotides: TGTGCCTGGTCATTCGTAAGGGGGGAGACCCAGTACTTC. It is translated as CAWSFVRGETQYF. Full variable domain (rest looked up from reference TRBV30 and TRBJ2-5): SQTIHQWPATLVQPVGSPLSLECTVEGTSNPNLYWYRQAAGRGLQLLFYSVGIGQISSEVPQNLSASRPQDRQFILSSKKLLLSDSGFYLCAWSFVRGETQYFGPGTRLLVL.